One sample yielded the 32 T cell receptor beta chains listed below, sequenced in a study of cytomegalovirus exposure and HLA in healthy donors (dated by TCRdb to about 2017). Library creation used the immunoSEQ multiplex PCR assay. The multiplex PCR relied on a mix of 60 forward primers for TCR Vbeta segments and 13 reverse primers for TCR Jbeta segments. As stored in TCRdb, this immuneACCESS dataset retains in-frame rearrangements with V and J assigned. A fraction of the clones does not appear; measured against another copy, unresolved V genes explain less than half of the discrepancy, and the remainder lacks a known reason. Counted in this sample were 150,000 or so clones; approximately 80% of them appeared once. The ten largest clones represent 3.5% to 5% of the sample. The specimen was PBMCs. Every receptor here comes from a male donor in good health and CMV-seropositive.

In the case of this clone: An end of the junction differs from the germline gene, which may be a read error. V is TRBV7-9 and J is TRBJ2-5, with 12 bases fitting TRBD2. This CDR3 is 16 amino acids long. Germline V gives CDR1 SEHNR, CDR2 FQNEAQ (reference sequence). CDR3 sequence: CSSSYRTSGVKETQYF. The CDR3, as DNA: TGTTCCAGCAGCTACCGGACTAGCGGGGTGAAAGAGACCCAGTACTTC.

This rearrangement joins TRBV19 to TRBJ2-6; D uncertain. Germline lookup yields CDR1 LNHDA and CDR2 SQIVND (reference sequence). The CDR3 extends over 18 amino acids. The V end was cut by 0 bases, the J end by 0 bases, with 12 bases between. In DNA, the CDR3 is TGTGCCAGTAGTATAGATCGACGAGGATCCTCTGGGGCCAACGTCCTGACTTTC. This encodes CASSIDRRGSSGANVLTF.

The chain is built from TRBV5-1 and TRBJ1-6; D is ambiguous. This CDR3 has 14 residues. Per germline, CDR1 SGHRS and CDR2 YFSETQ. V was trimmed by 0 bases and J by 11 bases, leaving 12 bases between them. In DNA form, the CDR3 reads TGCGCCAGCAGCTTGGGGGAGGGTAGGACACCCCTCCACTTT. Protein sequence: CASSLGEGRTPLHF.

This rearrangement joins TRBV10-3 to TRBJ2-1; a weak D match, TRBD2 (6 bases). Germline CDR1 reads ENHRY; CDR2 reads SYGVKD. The CDR3 is made up of 15 amino acids. Trimming took off 4 bases at V and 6 bases at J, with 16 bases between the two ends. DNA of the CDR3: TGTGCCATCAGTGCGCCCGGGCGCGGGGCCAATGAGCAGTTCTTC. Residues: CAISAPGRGANEQFF.

The chain is built from TRBV27 and TRBJ2-7; TRBD2 might be the D (5 bases). Germline CDR1 and CDR2: MNHEY and SMNVEV (reference sequence). The CDR3 loop spans 14 amino acids. The V end was cut by 3 bases, the J end by 4 bases, with 13 bases between. The CDR3 loop reads CASSFGVWGYEQYF. The CDR3 DNA follows: TGTGCCAGCAGTTTCGGGGTTTGGGGTTACGAGCAGTACTTC.

The table lists this clone with a few counts. This specimen includes other DNA sequences encoding the same CDR3. The chain has TRBV7-9 and TRBJ2-7; TRBD1 aligns across 11 bases. The CDR3 extends over 14 amino acids. CDR1 is SEHNR, CDR2 FQNEAQ, per germline (reference sequence). J was trimmed by 6 bases and V by 7 bases; bases with no gene match: 8. CDR3 loop: CASNWDRGTSEQYF. CDR3 sequence (DNA): TGTGCCAGCAACTGGGACAGGGGGACGAGCGAGCAGTACTTC.

The J gene is TRBJ2-3, the V gene TRBV5-4; maybe TRBD2 (7 bases). The germline gives CDR1 SGHNT, CDR2 YYREEE (reference sequence). The germline V and J ends were trimmed by 4 bases and 4 bases, with 16 bases remaining between them. The CDR3 has 15 amino acids. The chain's CDR3 is CASSNGGGRADTQYF. In nucleotides, the CDR3 is TGTGCCAGCAGCAATGGGGGGGGCAGGGCAGATACGCAGTATTTT.

In regard to this clone: The same CDR3 arises from other DNA sequences in this sample as well. The chain uses TRBV5-6 and TRBJ1-2, with 9 nucleotides matching TRBD1. Germline trimming cut 2 bases from V and 8 bases from J; bases unmatched to any gene: 4. This CDR3 contains 13 residues. The germline V gene encodes CDR1 SGHDT and CDR2 YYEEEE. CDR3 nucleotides: TGTGCCAGCAGCTTACAGGGGGCGGGAGGCTACACCTTC. Translating it yields CASSLQGAGGYTF.

This clone was detected only a few times. The rearrangement links TRBV18 to TRBJ1-5; 11 nucleotides align to TRBD1. V lost 2 bases, J lost 2 bases, and 2 bases stayed unmatched. There are 16 residues in the CDR3. Germline lookup yields CDR1 KGHSH and CDR2 LQKENI. CDR3 loop: CASSPGTGGGNQPQHF. The CDR3 coding sequence is TGTGCCAGCTCACCAGGGACAGGGGGAGGCAATCAGCCCCAGCATTTT.

The chain is built from TRBV14 and TRBJ2-5; 10 bases fit TRBD2. The CDR3 loop spans 18 amino acids. V trimming: 0 bases; J trimming: 5 bases; junction bases outside the gene matches: 12. Looked up from germline, CDR1 is SGHDN and CDR2 is FVKESK. In DNA form, the CDR3 reads TGTGCCAGCAGCCAAGACGGGACTAGCGTCCCCCGCGGGGAGACCCAGTACTTC. Amino acid sequence: CASSQDGTSVPRGETQYF.

The V call is TRBV7-8, the J call TRBJ2-2, with TRBD2 matching 10 bases. Germline CDR1 SGHVS, CDR2 FQNEAQ. V was clipped by 2 bases and J by 1 base; unmatched bases: 1. The CDR3 is 16 amino acids. CDR3 in DNA: TGTGCCAGCAGCTTACTAGCGGGGGAGAACACCGGGGAGCTGTTTTTT. It translates to CASSLLAGENTGELFF.

The chain links TRBV7-2 to TRBJ2-7; D not certain. Germline V gene data show CDR1 as SGHTA and CDR2 as FQGNSA. The CDR3 sequence is 13 residues long. V lost 3 bases and J lost 2, with 8 bases in between. CDR3 loop: CASSFSGTYEQYF. The CDR3 nucleotides read TGTGCCAGCAGCTTCTCCGGTACCTACGAGCAGTACTTC.

This chain joins TRBV30 and TRBJ1-2; 7 bases map to TRBD1. The CDR3 sequence is 13 residues long. V was pared by 3 bases and J by 2 bases, with 3 bases of the junction left unmatched. CDR1 and CDR2 from the germline V gene are GTSNPN and SVGIG (reference sequence). The CDR3 nucleotides read TGTGCCTGGAGGACGACAGGGAACTATGGCTACACCTTC. This gives the protein CAWRTTGNYGYTF. The variable domain in full, with the rest retrieved from reference TRBV30 and TRBJ1-2, is SQTIHQWPATLVQPVGSPLSLECTVEGTSNPNLYWYRQAAGRGLQLLFYSVGIGQISSEVPQNLSASRPQDRQFILSSKKLLLSDSGFYLCAWRTTGNYGYTFGSGTRLTVV.

The CDR3 protein is CASSPLRGGMEEQYF. The CDR3 DNA sequence: TGTGCCAGCTCACCACTCCGGGGAGGGATGGAAGAGCAGTACTTC. The chain recombines TRBV18 with TRBJ2-7, with TRBD2 matching over 7 bases. The length of the CDR3 is 15 residues. The germline gives CDR1 KGHSH, CDR2 LQKENI. Trimming at V came to 1 base and at J to 7 bases, leaving 10 bases not matched to a gene.

V is TRBV6-1 and J is TRBJ2-5, with D perhaps matching TRBD2 (6 bases). V lost 9 bases and J lost 3, with 11 bases in between. From germline, CDR1 is MNHNS and CDR2 SASEGT. The CDR3 runs to 12 residues. CDR3 amino acids: CASRLVKETQYF. For the CDR3, the DNA is TGTGCCAGTCGACTAGTGAAAGAGACCCAGTACTTC.

The V and J genes are TRBV5-1 and TRBJ2-2; a weak D match, TRBD1 (5 bases). This CDR3 is built from 15 residues. Germline-derived CDR1 and CDR2 are SGHRS and YFSETQ. Trimming cost V 2 bases and J 0 bases, with 8 bases left between them. The CDR3 nucleotides read TGCGCCAGCAGCTTAGACAGACCGAACACCGGGGAGCTGTTTTTT. Protein: CASSLDRPNTGELFF.

The V call is TRBV5-1, the J call TRBJ1-1; 8 bases agree with TRBD1. CDR1 and CDR2 (germline): SGHRS, YFSETQ. The ends lost 1 base at V and 1 base at J; junction bases unmatched: 6. The CDR3 is 16 residues long. The CDR3 sequence is CASSLIAGGSNTEAFF. CDR3 in DNA: TGCGCCAGCAGCTTGATCGCAGGGGGCTCGAACACTGAAGCTTTCTTT.

This chain uses TRBV19 with TRBJ2-3; unclear D gene. There are 14 residues in the CDR3. Germline-derived CDR1 and CDR2 are LNHDA and SQIVND (reference sequence). V lost 2 bases to trimming and J lost 5 bases, with 11 bases between them. The chain's CDR3 is CASSITTPGDTQYF. The CDR3, as DNA: TGTGCCAGTAGTATAACTACCCCGGGAGATACGCAGTATTTT.

This clone was found once. This chain links TRBV7-9 with TRBJ1-4; D gene unclear. Germline lookup yields CDR1 SEHNR and CDR2 FQNEAQ (reference sequence). The CDR3 runs to 14 residues. Trimming stripped 3 bases from V and 9 bases from J, with 14 bases between. CDR3 protein: CASSFGTETKKLFF. The CDR3 bases are TGTGCCAGCAGCTTTGGCACAGAGACGAAAAAACTGTTTTTT.

Concerning this clone itself: A read error may produce the germline difference seen at one junction end. This sequence joins TRBV11-2 and TRBJ2-6; 7 bases map to TRBD1. This CDR3 region has 16 residues. Germline assignment: CDR1 SGHAT and CDR2 FQNNGV. The CDR3 DNA reads as TGTGCCACGACTTGGGACAGCGAGACTGGGGCCAACGCCCTGACTTTC. Translation gives CATTWDSETGANALTF.

This chain uses TRBV5-1 with TRBJ2-3, with 14 bases that match TRBD2. CDR3 size: 16 residues. CDR1 and CDR2 (germline): SGHRS, YFSETQ. The ends lost 4 bases at V and 7 bases at J; junction bases unmatched: 8. The CDR3 protein is CASSLEGLAGVNTQYF. CDR3 in DNA: TGCGCCAGCAGCCTAGAGGGACTAGCGGGAGTAAATACGCAGTATTTT. The complete variable domain, with remaining parts taken from reference TRBV5-1 and TRBJ2-3, reads KAGVTQTPRYLIKTRGQQVTLSCSPISGHRSVSWYQQTPGQGLQFLFEYFSETQRNKGNFPGRFSGRQFSNSRSEMNVSTLELGDSALYLCASSLEGLAGVNTQYFGPGTRLTVL.

The chain has TRBV9 and TRBJ2-2, with 9 positions matching TRBD2. CDR3 length equals 16 residues. The trim removed 4 bases at V and 5 bases at J, leaving 9 bases unmatched. Germline V gives CDR1 SGDLS, CDR2 YYNGEE. The CDR3 bases are TGTGCCAGCAGCTCCGTTAGCGGGAGTGTGACCGGGGAGCTGTTTTTT. Amino acid sequence: CASSSVSGSVTGELFF.

The CDR3 reads CASSKPQGTDTQYF. DNA of the CDR3: TGTGCCAGCAGTAAACCGCAGGGGACAGATACGCAGTATTTT. The chain uses TRBV27 and TRBJ2-3, with D perhaps TRBD1 (6 bases). The germline V gene has CDR1 MNHEY and CDR2 SMNVEV (reference sequence). Trimming took 5 bases from V and 3 from J, leaving 12 bases between them. CDR3 length: 14 amino acids.

J is TRBJ2-7 and V is TRBV29-1; 12 positions match TRBD1. CDR3 size: 14 residues. V shed 1 base and J 4 bases; nucleotides not matched to a gene: 2. CDR1 is SQVTM and CDR2 is ANQGSEA in the germline V gene. The CDR3 loop reads CSVEGGQGAYEQYF. For the CDR3, the DNA is TGCAGCGTTGAAGGGGGACAGGGGGCTTACGAGCAGTACTTC.

This sequence joins TRBV6-1 and TRBJ1-4; D unclear. Germline V gives CDR1 MNHNS, CDR2 SASEGT. Deletions cut 5 bases from V and 6 bases from J, with 16 bases between. This CDR3 is built from 15 residues. As DNA, the CDR3 is TGTGCCAGCAGTAAAGGGAGGTCTGGGGATGAAAAACTGTTTTTT. Its translation is CASSKGRSGDEKLFF.

This chain joins TRBV7-2 and TRBJ2-3; TRBD1 matches 8 bases. Germline V gives CDR1 SGHTA, CDR2 FQGNSA. J was trimmed by 5 bases and V by 5 bases; bases with no gene match: 6. The CDR3 has 14 amino acids. CDR3 loop: CASSLGQGLDTQYF. The CDR3 coding sequence is TGTGCCAGCAGCCTAGGACAGGGTTTAGATACGCAGTATTTT. Looking up the rest from reference TRBV7-2 and TRBJ2-3 gives the full variable domain: GAGVSQSPSNKVTEKGKDVELRCDPISGHTALYWYRQSLGQGLEFLIYFQGNSAPDKSGLPSDRFSAERTGGSVSTLTIQRTQQEDSAVYLCASSLGQGLDTQYFGPGTRLTVL.

The chain carries TRBV30 and TRBJ2-3, with D perhaps TRBD2 (6 bases). CDR1 and CDR2 (germline): GTSNPN, SVGIG (reference sequence). The V gene lost 0 bases and the J gene lost 8 bases, with 15 bases spanning the gap. The CDR3 has 14 residues. CDR3 coding DNA: TGTGCCTGGAGTGTATTAACTTCGCGGGGTACGCAGTATTTT. Its translation: CAWSVLTSRGTQYF. Full variable domain (missing parts from reference TRBV30 and TRBJ2-3): SQTIHQWPATLVQPVGSPLSLECTVEGTSNPNLYWYRQAAGRGLQLLFYSVGIGQISSEVPQNLSASRPQDRQFILSSKKLLLSDSGFYLCAWSVLTSRGTQYFGPGTRLTVL.

V gene TRBV5-4 combines with J gene TRBJ1-6, with TRBD1 identical over 7 bases. This CDR3 has 14 residues. Germline trimming cut 2 bases from V and 7 bases from J; bases unmatched to any gene: 3. CDR1 is SGHNT, CDR2 YYREEE, per germline (reference sequence). CDR3 loop: CASSFRDSNSPLHF. The DNA of the CDR3 is TGTGCCAGCAGCTTCCGGGACAGCAATTCACCCCTCCACTTT.

The gene calls are TRBV6-5 and TRBJ1-3; no clear D. Per germline, CDR1 MNHEY and CDR2 SVGAGI. Trimming left V 4 bases short and J 15 bases short, with 13 bases between. The CDR3 length is 11 residues. CDR3 nucleotides: TGTGCCAGCAGTTCCGGACGGACTAGATATTTT. Translating gives CASSSGRTRYF.

The sample holds one count of this clone. This chain connects TRBV6-6 to TRBJ2-5, with a weak D call TRBD1 (6 bases). The length of the CDR3 is 15 residues. V was cut by 2 bases and J by 3 bases, with 13 bases left in between. The V gene's germline CDR1 is MNHNY and CDR2 SVGAGI (reference sequence). CDR3 region: CASSYRDMVEETQYF. The CDR3 DNA sequence: TGTGCCAGCAGTTACAGGGACATGGTCGAAGAGACCCAGTACTTC.

V usage is TRBV14 and J usage is TRBJ2-7; D perhaps matches TRBD2 (6 bases). V lost 4 bases, J lost 2 bases, and 18 bases lay in between. CDR3 length equals 16 residues. CDR1 and CDR2 from the germline V gene are SGHDN and FVKESK. CDR3 sequence reads: CASSLRRAALTYEQYF. The CDR3 DNA is TGTGCCAGCAGCCTCCGGAGGGCAGCCTTAACCTACGAGCAGTACTTC. The full variable domain, completed using reference TRBV14 and TRBJ2-7, is EAGVTQFPSHSVIEKGQTVTLRCDPISGHDNLYWYRRVMGKEIKFLLHFVKESKQDESGMPNNRFLAERTGGTYSTLKVQPAELEDSGVYFCASSLRRAALTYEQYFGPGTRLTVT.

CDR3 amino acids: CASRGGNSGYTF. The CDR3 nucleotides read TGTGCCAGTAGGGGGGGGAATTCTGGCTACACCTTC. V and J are TRBV19 and TRBJ1-2; possibly TRBD1 for D (5 bases). This CDR3 contains 12 residues. Trimming stripped 6 bases from V and 7 bases from J, with 12 bases between. Germline CDR1 reads LNHDA; CDR2 reads SQIVND (reference sequence).